This is a list of T cell receptor beta chains from one sample in a study of blood T cells in healthy people across ages. Via MiXCR, TCRdb re-called the 5' RACE reads, giving one row per CDR3 protein. The sample carries 870,000 or so distinct CDR3 sequences, around 28% recorded once. The source material was blood. Receptors were obtained from a woman of 80 years or more in good health. The CDR3 runs from the conserved cysteine through the conserved F or W. Fields, in order: V gene, clone size, J gene, D gene, CDR3 protein, CDR3 DNA. A D gene is named only where the DNA matches it firmly. Only some rows state a clone size, as once, few, many or a class for expanded clones.

TRBV12-3/TRBV12-4	many	TRBJ2-7	.	CASSSGRGNEQYF	TGTGCCAGCAGTTCGGGACGAGGGAACGAGCAGTACTTC
TRBV27	.	TRBJ1-6	.	CASSTTGNSSPLHF	TGTGCCAGCAGTACTACCGGGAATAGTTCACCCCTCCACTTT
TRBV2	few	TRBJ1-5	.	CASSEWTEDSNQPQHF	TGTGCCAGCAGTGAATGGACAGAAGATAGCAATCAGCCCCAGCATTTT
TRBV6-2/TRBV6-3	few	TRBJ1-4	.	CASSSIPPEKLFF	TGTGCCAGCAGTTCGATACCCCCCGAAAAACTGTTTTTT
TRBV2	.	TRBJ2-7	TRBD1	CASTRRGTGVDEQYF	TGTGCCAGCACCCGAAGGGGGACAGGGGTTGACGAGCAGTACTTC
TRBV3-1	few	TRBJ1-4	TRBD1	CASRYRGENEKLFF	TGTGCCAGCAGGTACAGGGGTGAGAATGAAAAACTGTTTTTT
TRBV27	few	TRBJ1-1	.	CASSLLFGGEAFF	TGTGCCAGCAGTTTATTATTCGGGGGTGAAGCTTTCTTT
TRBV10-3	many	TRBJ2-5	.	CAISESTGAGETQYF	TGTGCCATCAGTGAGTCCACGGGGGCGGGGGAGACCCAGTACTTC
TRBV29-1	.	TRBJ2-7	.	CSVEGEVRGGTQYF	TGCAGCGTTGAAGGAGAGGTCAGAGGCGGAACCCAGTACTTC
TRBV5-5	many	TRBJ2-1	TRBD1	CASSWPGQTNNEQFF	TGTGCCAGCAGCTGGCCGGGACAGACGAACAATGAGCAGTTCTTC
TRBV30	.	TRBJ1-5	.	CAWSSGVQPQHF	TGTGCCTGGAGCTCAGGGGTTCAGCCCCAGCATTTT
TRBV5-1	many	TRBJ1-1	.	CASSPPWSDTGEAFF	TGCGCCAGCAGCCCCCCCTGGAGTGACACAGGTGAAGCTTTCTTT
TRBV7-2	many	TRBJ2-2	TRBD2	CASSPRSVGGANTGELFF	TGTGCCAGCAGCCCCCGCTCCGTCGGGGGGGCGAACACCGGGGAGCTGTTTTTT
TRBV6-2/TRBV6-3	few	TRBJ2-1	TRBD1	CASSTWTGYNEQFF	TGTGCCAGCAGTACTTGGACAGGGTACAATGAGCAGTTCTTC
TRBV6-2/TRBV6-3	.	TRBJ1-1	TRBD1	CASSKPQTGALKVRTEAFF	TGTGCCAGCAGCAAACCTCAGACAGGGGCCTTAAAGGTGAGGACTGAAGCTTTCTTT
TRBV6-2/TRBV6-3	.	TRBJ1-1	.	CASTPGPMNTEAFF	TGTGCCAGCACCCCGGGACCCATGAACACTGAAGCTTTCTTT
TRBV7-6	many	TRBJ2-1	.	CASSLAQGKREQFF	TGTGCCAGCAGCTTAGCTCAGGGAAAGCGGGAGCAGTTCTTC
TRBV7-2	.	TRBJ1-2	.	CASSEGPRDGYTF	TGTGCCAGCAGTGAAGGACCGAGGGATGGCTACACCTTC
TRBV4-3	few	TRBJ1-2	.	CASSQESGPRARGYTF	TGCGCCAGCAGCCAAGAGTCGGGACCCAGGGCGCGAGGCTACACCTTC
TRBV3-1	.	TRBJ2-5	.	CASSQRNRGGNERYF	TGTGCCAGCAGCCAAAGAAATAGGGGAGGCAATGAGCGGTACTTC
TRBV27	.	TRBJ2-5	TRBD1	CASTKTGTGLIETQYF	TGTGCCAGCACCAAAACCGGGACAGGGTTGATTGAGACCCAGTACTTC
TRBV20-1	many	TRBJ2-3	TRBD1	CSARDQRGPTDTQYF	TGCAGTGCTAGAGATCAGAGGGGGCCGACAGATACGCAGTATTTT
TRBV11-3	.	TRBJ2-1	.	CASSLGGGQDNEQFF	TGTGCCAGCAGCTTAGGGGGGGGGCAAGACAATGAGCAGTTCTTC
TRBV10-3	.	TRBJ1-3	TRBD1	CAISAGQHSGNTIYF	TGTGCCATCAGTGCGGGACAGCACTCTGGAAACACCATATATTTT
TRBV4-3	.	TRBJ1-4	.	CASSQAGVSNEKLFF	TGCGCCAGCAGCCAAGCGGGGGTATCTAATGAAAAACTGTTTTTT
TRBV6-2/TRBV6-3	.	TRBJ2-1	.	CASSYSTGRPSAYNEQFF	TGTGCCAGCAGTTACTCCACCGGTCGTCCAAGCGCCTACAATGAGCAGTTCTTC
TRBV24-1	many	TRBJ2-3	.	CATGLGGKGNTDTQYF	TGTGCCACCGGTCTAGGGGGAAAAGGTAACACAGATACGCAGTATTTT
TRBV5-5	many	TRBJ1-6	.	CASNQNGRGASPLHF	TGTGCCAGCAACCAGAACGGTCGAGGGGCTTCACCCCTCCACTTT
TRBV20-1	.	TRBJ1-1	TRBD1	CSARVAGGSDTEAFF	TGCAGTGCTAGAGTTGCAGGGGGAAGCGACACTGAAGCTTTCTTT